This T cell receptor beta chain came from a study of cytomegalovirus exposure and HLA in healthy donors. The study's findings and limits: Data from an earlier analysis indicated that most TCR beta V segments were productive either about 90% or about 30% of the time. TCR beta chains numbering more than 150 were designated cytomegalovirus-associated. HLA restriction was apparent for most CMV-associated TCR beta chains in a later analysis.

V lost 0 bases to trimming and J lost 1 base; unmatched junction nucleotides: 15. This CDR3 region has 19 residues. CDR1 is SGHRS, CDR2 YFSETQ, per germline. PCR was performed using 60 Vbeta and 13 Jbeta primers. In the study's own analysis: The authors later counted roughly 77 million unique TCR beta chains, roughly 10 million of them shared. Clones were read by immunoSEQ multiplex PCR, and TCRdb kept only the in-frame ones, dropping some. The V and J calls and clone size come from that table; D and trimming were worked out from the DNA. The sample includes 95,000 to 150,000 clones, approximately 80% of them seen just once. Note on this clone: Its cognate antigen is unknown.

This clonotype originated in a man aged 50 to 59 in good health and CMV-seronegative. The sample comprised PBMCs. The V gene is TRBV5-1, the J gene TRBJ1-2, with 7 nucleotides matching TRBD1. The CDR3 bases are TGCGCCAGCAGCTTGGGCCCCCCCCTTACAGGGGTTAGTAACTATGGCTACACCTTC. It yields the protein CASSLGPPLTGVSNYGYTF.